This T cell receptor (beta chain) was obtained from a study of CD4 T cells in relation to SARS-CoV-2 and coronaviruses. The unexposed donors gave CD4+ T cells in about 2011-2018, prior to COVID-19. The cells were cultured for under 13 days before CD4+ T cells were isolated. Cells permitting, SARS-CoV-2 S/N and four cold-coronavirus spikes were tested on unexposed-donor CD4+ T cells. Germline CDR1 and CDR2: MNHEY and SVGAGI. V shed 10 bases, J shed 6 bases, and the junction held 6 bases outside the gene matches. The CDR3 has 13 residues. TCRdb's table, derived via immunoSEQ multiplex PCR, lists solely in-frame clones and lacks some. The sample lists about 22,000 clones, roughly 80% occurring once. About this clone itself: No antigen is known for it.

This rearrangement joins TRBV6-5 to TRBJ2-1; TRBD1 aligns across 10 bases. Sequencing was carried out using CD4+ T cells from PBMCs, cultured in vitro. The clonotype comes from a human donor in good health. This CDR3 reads CATGTGVTNEQFF. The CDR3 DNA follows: TGTGCCACCGGGACAGGGGTTACCAATGAGCAGTTCTTC.